What follows is one TCR beta chain and its context. What it binds is not known. Amplification yielded TCR beta CDR3 regions, with RNA transcripts as the source. Carried out on the TCR CDR3, a first-round RT-PCR used the HTBI primer set. A single record per CDR3 protein comes from TCRdb applying MiXCR to the multiplex PCR reads. The data contain about 380,000 distinct CDR3 sequences, around 20% of them seen just once; the ten biggest clones take up 40%. This sample was taken from a study of T cells in Graves' hyperthyroidism and ophthalmopathy. Ophthalmopathy in the patients scored at least 3 on Clinical Activity Score and at least 4 on NOSPECS grade, lasting under 3 months. PBMCs came from less than 11 ml fresh peripheral blood. Study results and limitations: Among clonotypes expanded in thyroid above 0.001, most were also found in blood.

CDR1 is MNHNS and CDR2 is SASEGT in the germline V gene. CDR3 length: 12 amino acids. V dropped 7 bases and J dropped 3 bases, with 10 bases sitting between them. The source is a man aged 18 to 30 with Graves' ophthalmopathy. Material: blood. The chain recombines TRBV6-1 with TRBJ2-7; no clear D. CDR3 coding DNA: TGTGCCAGCACGTCGAGTGACTACGAGCAGTACTTC. The encoded protein is CASTSSDYEQYF.